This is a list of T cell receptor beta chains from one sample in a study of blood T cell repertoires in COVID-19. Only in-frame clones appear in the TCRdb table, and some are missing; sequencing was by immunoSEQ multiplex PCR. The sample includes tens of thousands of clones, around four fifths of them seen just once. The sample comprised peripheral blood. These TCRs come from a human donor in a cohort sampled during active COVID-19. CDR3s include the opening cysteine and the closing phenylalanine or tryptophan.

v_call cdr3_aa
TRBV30 CAWSRRDDGELFF
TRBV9 CASSVARGGRSSGANVLTF
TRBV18 CASSPRLVDEQFF
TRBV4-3 CASSRSGALPAADTQYF
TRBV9 CASSPRGGQGTGELFF
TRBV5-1 CASSFTGALHNSPLHF
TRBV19 CASSIDRDGNQPQHF
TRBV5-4 CASSLRLAGGTDTQYF
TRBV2 CASSITGTGSPNYGYTF
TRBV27 CASSPVSPGVGTEAFF
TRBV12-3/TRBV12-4 CASTSADTQYF
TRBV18 CASSLFSGNQETQYF
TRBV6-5 CASSNKIQSNYGYTF
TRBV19 CASELTGGYNEQFF
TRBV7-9 CASSLQTGGGEKLFF
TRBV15 CATSRDPGGEAFF
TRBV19 CASSIQPLAGNNEQFF
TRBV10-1 CASRAHGDTEAFF
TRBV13 CASNRRGSQETQYF
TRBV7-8 CASSFGQISNQPQHF
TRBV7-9 CASSLRGGDTQYF
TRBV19 CASSSNRLGNQPQHF
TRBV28 CASRPVGGEVYGYTF
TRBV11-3 CASSLESAATQYF
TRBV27 CASSQHLTGQPSYLTDTQYF
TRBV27 CASTGVGYGYTF
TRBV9 CASSVTTGLDSPLHF
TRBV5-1 CASSRVPRGANTGELFF
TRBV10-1 CASSVRGLEQYF
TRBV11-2 CASSLDPGRGMREQFF
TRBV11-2 CASSLDHLGNEQFF
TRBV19 CASSITGTAQETQYF
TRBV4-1 CASSQEWAKETQYF
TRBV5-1 CASRTGTGGSNSPLHF
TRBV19 CASSIGRGQRNTEAFF
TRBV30 CAWRRRWGHNSPLHF
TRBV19 CASTPVSGNTIYF
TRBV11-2 CASSLQEGGETQYF
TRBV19 CASSIESSYNSPLHF
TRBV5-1 CASKDGTGATDTQYF
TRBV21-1 CASSKVSRVGFQETQYF
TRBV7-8 CASSPRGDGYTF
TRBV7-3 CASSPSGTSARGETQYF
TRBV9 CASSVAQAGANVLTF
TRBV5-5 CASSLGGAGSDTQYF